The 12 T cell receptor beta chains reported below all come from one sample, sequenced in a study of cytomegalovirus exposure and HLA in healthy donors. Repertoires were generated with immunoSEQ multiplex PCR, while TCRdb's copy carries only in-frame clones and drops some. The sample records 100,000 to 120,000 clones, 70% to 90% being singletons. The sequencing input was PBMCs. The receptors originated from a woman younger than 35 in good health and CMV-seronegative.

This clone was seen more than once but under ten times. This chain joins TRBV7-9 and TRBJ2-3; 8 positions match TRBD1. J gave up 0 bases and V 5 bases, and 4 bases lay outside the gene matches. The CDR3 is 15 residues long. Germline V gene data show CDR1 as SEHNR and CDR2 as FQNEAQ (reference sequence). CDR3 in DNA: TGTGCCAGCAGCGCGGACAGGGTGAGCACAGATACGCAGTATTTT. Its translation: CASSADRVSTDTQYF.

The chain carries TRBV29-1 and TRBJ2-3, with a tentative D call TRBD2 (7 bases). Germline V lookup: CDR1 SQVTM, CDR2 ANQGSEA. This CDR3 comprises 13 residues. V dropped 7 bases and J dropped 5 bases, with 16 bases sitting between them. The CDR3 spells CSAEGGSKDTQYF. CDR3 sequence (DNA): TGCAGCGCGGAGGGGGGGTCGAAAGATACGCAGTATTTT.

The chain has TRBV5-6 and TRBJ1-5; D is unresolved. The V end was cut by 0 bases, the J end by 0 bases, with 10 bases between. CDR1 and CDR2 from the germline V gene are SGHDT and YYEEEE. The CDR3 has 16 residues. CDR3 amino acids: CASSLAGGTSNQPQHF. The CDR3 region has the DNA TGTGCCAGCAGCTTGGCCGGCGGTACTAGCAATCAGCCCCAGCATTTT.

This clone was counted only a few times. The chain recombines TRBV2 with TRBJ1-1, with D tentatively TRBD1 (5 bases). Germline CDR1 reads SNHLY; CDR2 reads FYNNEI. The CDR3 loop spans 12 amino acids. Between the trimmed V and J ends, which lost 10 bases and 2 bases, there was a span of 11 bases. CDR3 in amino acids: CATRDSNTEAFF. DNA of the CDR3: TGTGCCACCAGGGACTCCAACACTGAAGCTTTCTTT.

The rearrangement uses TRBV13 and TRBJ2-3, with D perhaps matching TRBD1 (6 bases). Germline CDR1 is PRHDT and CDR2 is FYEKMQ (reference sequence). The CDR3 is 15 residues long. V was cut by 5 bases and J by 0 bases, with 12 bases left in between. CDR3: CASSPRTASTDTQYF. In DNA, the CDR3 is TGTGCCAGCAGCCCACGGACAGCTAGCACAGATACGCAGTATTTT.

The rearrangement links TRBV7-6 to TRBJ1-4, with 7 bases that match TRBD1. Unmatched junction bases numbered 8, after V lost 5 bases and J lost 5 bases. Germline loops: CDR1 SGHVS, CDR2 FNYEAQ. The CDR3 sequence is 15 residues long. CDR3 amino acids: CASSRTGSGNEKLFF. For the CDR3, the DNA is TGTGCCAGCAGCCGGACAGGTTCGGGAAATGAAAAACTGTTTTTT.

This chain's CDR3 is CASSLPNSLSEQYF. The CDR3 nucleotides read TGTGCCAGCAGCCTCCCTAACTCCTTATCCGAGCAGTACTTC. The chain links TRBV7-9 to TRBJ2-7; D not resolved. Looked up from germline, CDR1 is SEHNR and CDR2 is FQNEAQ (reference sequence). V was trimmed by 5 bases and J by 6 bases, leaving 17 bases between them. CDR3 length: 14 residues.

The chain links TRBV6-1 to TRBJ1-4, with 8 bases that match TRBD1. The CDR3 contains 15 residues. V shed 6 bases and J 4 bases; nucleotides not matched to a gene: 7. Germline CDR1 and CDR2: MNHNS and SASEGT. Here the CDR3 DNA reads TGTGCCAGCAGGACGACAGGGGCTGGTAATGAAAAACTGTTTTTT. Its protein is CASRTTGAGNEKLFF.

The rearrangement joins TRBV13 to TRBJ2-1, with 11 bases that match TRBD1. The germline V gene encodes CDR1 PRHDT and CDR2 FYEKMQ (reference sequence). The CDR3 is 16 residues long. The V and J ends lost 4 bases and 2 bases, in that order; junction bases with no gene match: 4. The CDR3 protein is CASSSKDRGPYNEQFF. CDR3 DNA: TGTGCCAGCAGCTCGAAGGACAGGGGGCCCTACAATGAGCAGTTCTTC.

This sequence joins TRBV15 and TRBJ1-2; maybe TRBD1 (6 bases). This CDR3 region has 15 residues. Germline V lookup: CDR1 LNHNV, CDR2 YYDKDF (reference sequence). The germline V and J ends were trimmed by 0 bases and 1 base, with 9 bases remaining between them. CDR3: CATSRDRGINYGYTF. CDR3 nucleotides: TGTGCCACCAGCAGAGATAGGGGGATTAACTATGGCTACACCTTC. The whole variable domain, remainder taken from reference TRBV15 and TRBJ1-2, is DAMVIQNPRYQVTQFGKPVTLSCSQTLNHNVMYWYQQKSSQAPKLLFHYYDKDFNNEADTPDNFQSRRPNTSFCFLDIRSPGLGDTAMYLCATSRDRGINYGYTFGSGTRLTVV.

This clone was observed once. CDR3 nucleotide sequence: TGTGCCAGCAGTTTTAGGAGGAGGGATGGCTACACCTTC. Encoded protein: CASSFRRRDGYTF. The chain employs TRBV27 and TRBJ1-2; D not certain. The CDR3 sequence is 13 residues long. Germline V gene sequence: CDR1 MNHEY, CDR2 SMNVEV (reference sequence). With 3 bases removed from V and 6 bases from J, the gap between germline ends came to 11 bases.

This chain joins TRBV20-1 and TRBJ1-2; 8 bases align to TRBD1. CDR3 size: 11 residues. Germline CDR1 is DFQATT and CDR2 is SNEGSKA (reference sequence). V shed 8 bases, J shed 8 bases, and the junction held 7 bases outside the gene matches. Here the CDR3 reads CSSQGAWGYTF. DNA for the CDR3: TGCAGTAGTCAGGGGGCCTGGGGCTACACCTTC.